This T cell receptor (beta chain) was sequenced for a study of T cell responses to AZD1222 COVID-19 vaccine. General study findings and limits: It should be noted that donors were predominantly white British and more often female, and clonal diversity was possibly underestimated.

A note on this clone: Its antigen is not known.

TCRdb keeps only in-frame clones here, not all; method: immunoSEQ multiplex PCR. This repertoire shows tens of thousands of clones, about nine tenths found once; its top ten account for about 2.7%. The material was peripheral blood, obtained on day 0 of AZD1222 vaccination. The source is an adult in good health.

As DNA, the CDR3 is TGTGCCAGCAGGAAGAGAAGTCGGGACACTGAAGCTTTCTTT. Translating gives CASRKRSRDTEAFF. This rearrangement joins TRBV6-5 to TRBJ1-1; D is unresolved. In germline, CDR1 is MNHEY, CDR2 SVGAGI. This CDR3 is built from 14 residues. Trimming took off 6 bases at V and 3 bases at J, with 14 bases between the two ends.